The 29 T cell receptor beta chains below all came from one sample that was sequenced in a study of blood T cell repertoires in COVID-19. Sequencing used immunoSEQ multiplex PCR; TCRdb keeps in-frame clones, though not all of them. The sample includes 65,000 to 70,000 clones, around 84% of them seen just once. What was sequenced was peripheral blood. These receptors came from a man aged 45-65 years with acute or convalescent COVID-19.

This clone was recorded at least ten times. The chain is built from TRBV24-1 and TRBJ2-2, with 9 bases matching TRBD1. CDR1 and CDR2 from the germline V gene are KGHDR and SFDVKD. The V gene end was trimmed by 1 base and the J gene end by 6 bases; junction bases not matched to a gene: 8. CDR3 size: 17 residues. The CDR3 region has the DNA TGTGCCACCAGTGATTTCCCCCGGACAGGGGTCTCCGGGGAGCTGTTTTTT. Residues: CATSDFPRTGVSGELFF.

The chain is built from TRBV3-1 (or the pseudogene TRBV3-2) and TRBJ2-3; TRBD2 is a possible D gene (5 bases). CDR3 length: 16 amino acids. V lost 0 bases to trimming and J lost 2 bases, with 12 bases between them. Germline CDR1 and CDR2: LGHDT and YNNKEL (reference sequence). The CDR3 nucleotides read TGTGCCAGCAGCCAAGATGTAGGGAGACCCACAGATACGCAGTATTTT. Protein sequence: CASSQDVGRPTDTQYF.

The V gene is TRBV19, the J gene TRBJ2-5, with 8 positions matching TRBD2. V shed 6 bases, J shed 3 bases, and the junction held 12 bases outside the gene matches. The CDR3 extends over 16 amino acids. Germline V gene lookup returns CDR1 LNHDA and CDR2 SQIVND (reference sequence). The CDR3 here is CASSPLIRRGEETQYF. Written as DNA, the CDR3 is TGTGCCAGTAGCCCACTCATTCGGCGGGGGGAAGAGACCCAGTACTTC. The full variable domain, with the rest looked up from reference TRBV19 and TRBJ2-5, is DGGITQSPKYLFRKEGQNVTLSCEQNLNHDAMYWYRQDPGQGLRLIYYSQIVNDFQKGDIAEGYSVSREKKESFPLTVTSAQKNPTAFYLCASSPLIRRGEETQYFGPGTRLLVL.

The chain recombines TRBV14 with TRBJ2-1; D may be TRBD2 (6 bases). This CDR3 has 13 amino acids. The germline gives CDR1 SGHDN, CDR2 FVKESK. V lost 4 bases and J lost 8, with 12 bases in between. This CDR3 reads CASSRYGGDEQFF. CDR3 sequence (DNA): TGTGCCAGCAGCCGGTACGGAGGGGATGAGCAGTTCTTC. The whole variable domain, filled in from reference TRBV14 and TRBJ2-1, reads EAGVTQFPSHSVIEKGQTVTLRCDPISGHDNLYWYRRVMGKEIKFLLHFVKESKQDESGMPNNRFLAERTGGTYSTLKVQPAELEDSGVYFCASSRYGGDEQFFGPGTRLTVL.

V is TRBV10-3 and J is TRBJ2-7; 11 bases are a match to TRBD1. There are 15 residues in the CDR3. The V gene end was trimmed by 4 bases and the J gene end by 2 bases; junction bases not matched to a gene: 4. Germline V gene sequence: CDR1 ENHRY, CDR2 SYGVKD. The chain's CDR3 is CAISAPGQGAYEQYF. For the CDR3, the DNA is TGTGCCATCAGTGCCCCGGGACAGGGGGCCTACGAGCAGTACTTC.

The chain has TRBV11-3 and TRBJ2-1; D perhaps matches TRBD2 (6 bases). CDR1 and CDR2 from the germline V gene are SGHNT and YENEEA. The V gene lost 6 bases and the J gene lost 9 bases, with 18 bases spanning the gap. The CDR3 is made up of 14 amino acids. DNA of the CDR3: TGTGCCAGCAGTCAGGGAGGAGGGCTAGGTGAGCAGTTCTTC. Encoded protein: CASSQGGGLGEQFF.

The V gene is TRBV5-1, the J gene TRBJ1-1; TRBD1 agrees at 11 bases. Trimming at V came to 4 bases and at J to 7 bases, leaving 12 bases not matched to a gene. The germline V gene encodes CDR1 SGHRS and CDR2 YFSETQ. The CDR3 sequence is 16 residues long. CDR3: CASSPLAGQGAVEAFF. CDR3 nucleotides: TGCGCCAGCAGCCCTTTGGCCGGACAGGGGGCCGTTGAAGCTTTCTTT.

This chain joins TRBV16 and TRBJ1-1; 10 nucleotides match TRBD1. The CDR3 runs 18 residues. CDR1 and CDR2 (germline): KGHSY, FQNENV. Trimming at V came to 4 bases and at J to 4 bases, leaving 15 bases not matched to a gene. This CDR3 is CASSPPRRGQGLFTEAFF. The DNA for the CDR3 is TGTGCCAGCAGCCCTCCGAGGAGGGGACAGGGGTTATTCACTGAAGCTTTCTTT.

The table lists this clone with a few counts. The chain has TRBV4-1 and TRBJ2-7; 9 bases align to TRBD1. The germline V gene has CDR1 MGHRA and CDR2 YSYEKL. Losses at the gene ends were 8 bases for V and 5 bases for J; bases not matched to a gene: 13. This CDR3 is built from 15 residues. In nucleotides, the CDR3 is TGCGCCAGCGCTGAGGGTAAAACAGGGGGCGACGAGCAGTACTTC. Translating gives CASAEGKTGGDEQYF.

This chain joins TRBV11-2 and TRBJ2-3; D unclear. Trimming left V 8 bases short and J 0 bases short, with 6 bases between. The CDR3 totals 12 residues. Looked up from germline, CDR1 is SGHAT and CDR2 is FQNNGV. The CDR3 spells CASGPSTDTQYF. The CDR3 DNA follows: TGTGCCAGCGGCCCTAGCACAGATACGCAGTATTTT. The full variable domain, with the rest looked up from reference TRBV11-2 and TRBJ2-3, is EAGVAQSPRYKIIEKRQSVAFWCNPISGHATLYWYQQILGQGPKLLIQFQNNGVVDDSQLPKDRFSAERLKGVDSTLKIQPAKLEDSAVYLCASGPSTDTQYFGPGTRLTVL.

The chain joins TRBV4-1 to TRBJ2-5; D is possibly TRBD2 (5 bases). The V end lost 2 bases, the J end lost 4 bases, and 11 bases lay between the germline ends. The CDR3 length is 14 residues. Germline CDR1 reads MGHRA; CDR2 reads YSYEKL. The CDR3 DNA reads TGCGCCAGCAGCCAACTAGCCGTTGCAGAGACCCAGTACTTC. Protein sequence: CASSQLAVAETQYF.

The chain couples TRBV11-2 to TRBJ2-1, with unresolved D. Germline-derived CDR1 and CDR2 are SGHAT and FQNNGV. V was shortened by 0 bases and J by 6 bases, with 9 bases between the two germline ends. CDR3 length equals 14 residues. CDR3: CASSLDTSVNEQFF. Here the CDR3 DNA reads TGTGCCAGCAGCTTAGACACCTCGGTCAATGAGCAGTTCTTC.

The V and J genes are TRBV19 and TRBJ2-1; 11 bases match TRBD2. Germline assignment: CDR1 LNHDA and CDR2 SQIVND (reference sequence). CDR3 length equals 15 residues. With V trimmed by 7 bases and J by 7 bases, 9 bases remained unmatched. Written as DNA, the CDR3 is TGTGCCAGTAAACCTCTAGCGGGAGGCCAGAATGAGCAGTTCTTC. This gives the protein CASKPLAGGQNEQFF.

The rearrangement links TRBV4-1 to TRBJ2-2; D is undetermined. V lost 1 base and J 8 bases, leaving 8 bases between the germline ends. CDR3 length: 13 amino acids. CDR1 and CDR2 (germline): MGHRA, YSYEKL. The DNA of the CDR3 is TGCGCCAGCAGCCAAGGGCGGTTTGGGGAGCTGTTTTTT. Translation: CASSQGRFGELFF.

The V call is TRBV25-1, the J call TRBJ1-3; the D gene is possibly TRBD1 (5 bases). This CDR3 is 14 amino acids long. In germline, CDR1 is MGHDK, CDR2 SYGVNS. V was pared by 3 bases and J by 1 base, with 7 bases between. CDR3 coding DNA: TGTGCCAGCAGTGATCGGGGGTCTGGAAACACCATATATTTT. It codes for CASSDRGSGNTIYF.

The rearrangement links TRBV5-1 to TRBJ2-1; TRBD1 matches at 7 bases. The germline V gene has CDR1 SGHRS and CDR2 YFSETQ. The CDR3 is made up of 12 amino acids. Trimming cost V 3 bases and J 9 bases; bases outside gene matches: 3. The CDR3 region is CASSSQGREQFF. In nucleotides, the CDR3 is TGCGCCAGCAGCTCACAGGGGCGTGAGCAGTTCTTC.

This chain links TRBV5-4 with TRBJ2-4; 7 bases are a match to TRBD1. Germline trimming cut 1 base from V and 5 bases from J; bases unmatched to any gene: 3. The V gene's germline CDR1 is SGHNT and CDR2 YYREEE (reference sequence). The CDR3 contains 14 residues. CDR3 sequence (DNA): TGTGCCAGCAGCTTGCCCGGGACAGAAAACATTCAGTACTTC. Protein: CASSLPGTENIQYF. Full variable domain (rest looked up from reference TRBV5-4 and TRBJ2-4): ETGVTQSPTHLIKTRGQQVTLRCSSQSGHNTVSWYQQALGQGPQFIFQYYREEENGRGNFPPRFSGLQFPNYSSELNVNALELDDSALYLCASSLPGTENIQYFGAGTRLSVL.

V is TRBV18 and J is TRBJ1-6; TRBD1 is a possible D gene (6 bases). V lost 3 bases and J lost 0, with 15 bases in between. The CDR3 covers 18 residues. The germline CDR1 and CDR2 sequences are KGHSH and LQKENI. The CDR3 is CASSPPGGPSSYNSPLHF. The DNA of the CDR3 is TGTGCCAGCTCACCCCCGGGGGGCCCGAGCTCCTATAATTCACCCCTCCACTTT.

The gene calls are TRBV18 and TRBJ2-7, with D tentatively TRBD1 (5 bases). CDR3 length: 16 residues. V was cut by 3 bases and J by 6 bases, with 21 bases left in between. Germline V CDR1 and CDR2: KGHSH, LQKENI. The DNA for the CDR3 is TGTGCCAGCTCACCGAACACTCGACTTACAGGCGCCGAGCAGTACTTC. Its protein is CASSPNTRLTGAEQYF.

This sequence joins TRBV7-6 and TRBJ1-1; 9 bases fit TRBD1. V shed 4 bases and J 6 bases; nucleotides not matched to a gene: 6. The length of the CDR3 is 14 residues. CDR1 is SGHVS and CDR2 is FNYEAQ in the germline V gene. The CDR3 DNA reads TGTGCCAGCAGCTCAGGGGGGACAGGGTCTGAAGCTTTCTTT. It codes for CASSSGGTGSEAFF.

The V gene is TRBV6-7, the J gene TRBJ1-3, with D hard to call. TRBV6-7 is given ORF status, its function remaining uncertain. The V end was cut by 0 bases, the J end by 4 bases, with 10 bases between. This CDR3 contains 15 residues. CDR3 in amino acids: CASSYSAPTGNTIYF. The DNA for the CDR3 is TGTGCCAGCAGTTACTCGGCCCCAACGGGAAACACCATATATTTT.

J is TRBJ2-1 and V is TRBV19, with 8 bases matching TRBD1. The germline V gene has CDR1 LNHDA and CDR2 SQIVND (reference sequence). V was pared by 9 bases and J by 0 bases, with 4 bases of the junction left unmatched. CDR3 length: 14 amino acids. This chain's CDR3 is CASKDRGSYNEQFF. In nucleotides, the CDR3 is TGTGCCAGCAAAGACAGGGGCTCCTACAATGAGCAGTTCTTC.

V usage is TRBV10-3 and J usage is TRBJ1-4; 7 nucleotides agree with TRBD1. The trim removed 6 bases at V and 4 bases at J, leaving 5 bases unmatched. Germline CDR1 ENHRY, CDR2 SYGVKD. The CDR3 totals 14 residues. This CDR3 is CAIRPGQSNEKLFF. CDR3 nucleotide sequence: TGTGCCATCAGACCGGGACAGAGTAATGAAAAACTGTTTTTT.

In its sample, this clone was seen once. V usage is TRBV7-6 and J usage is TRBJ1-1; weak D call: TRBD1 (6 bases). Germline V gene sequence: CDR1 SGHVS, CDR2 FNYEAQ. The CDR3 length is 16 residues. V was cut by 3 bases and J by 7 bases, with 21 bases left in between. CDR3 nucleotides: TGTGCCAGCAGCTTTGGACAGTCGGGAGGGGATGATGAAGCTTTCTTT. Translating it yields CASSFGQSGGDDEAFF.

The chain is built from TRBV18 and TRBJ1-5; D gene unclear. CDR1 is KGHSH and CDR2 is LQKENI in the germline V gene. Trimming removed 3 bases at V and 6 bases at J, with 12 bases between. The CDR3 covers 14 residues. In nucleotides, the CDR3 is TGTGCCAGCTCACCGGGAGAAATGAGTCAGCCCCAGCATTTT. Its protein is CASSPGEMSQPQHF.

The J gene is TRBJ2-2, the V gene TRBV5-5; maybe TRBD2 (6 bases). The germline V and J ends were trimmed by 1 base and 1 base, with 8 bases remaining between them. Germline V gives CDR1 SGHKS, CDR2 YYEKEE (reference sequence). This CDR3 is built from 15 residues. For the CDR3, the DNA is TGTGCCAGCAGCTTGACCGGGGGGAACACCGGGGAGCTGTTTTTT. Its translation is CASSLTGGNTGELFF.

V is TRBV24-1 and J is TRBJ2-1; the match to TRBD2 covers 8 bases. Looked up from germline, CDR1 is KGHDR and CDR2 is SFDVKD. The junction had 13 bases not matched to a gene; V was cut back by 3 bases and J by 10 bases. The CDR3 has 16 residues. Here the CDR3 DNA reads TGTGCCACCAGTGATCCCGGGACTAGTCCGGCCGGGGAGCAGTTCTTC. The encoded protein is CATSDPGTSPAGEQFF.

To note about this clone: At one end, the junction sequence differs from germline, possibly due to a read error. The chain links TRBV7-7 to TRBJ2-1, with 8 bases that match TRBD1. Germline loops: CDR1 SSHAT, CDR2 FNYEAQ (reference sequence). This CDR3 has 17 residues. As DNA, the CDR3 is TGTGCTAGCAGCTTAGGGAGACAGGGGTCCCCCTTCGATGAGCAGTTCTTC. Translated, it gives CASSLGRQGSPFDEQFF.

The gene calls are TRBV9 and TRBJ2-7; 8 bases line up with TRBD2. CDR1 and CDR2 (germline): SGDLS, YYNGEE. This CDR3 is built from 12 residues. With 3 bases clipped from V and 9 bases from J, the junction kept 5 bases outside the gene matches. CDR3 region: CASSAGRGAQYF. CDR3 in DNA: TGTGCCAGCAGCGCAGGGCGGGGGGCGCAGTACTTC.